This TCR beta chain was identified in a study of glioma-infiltrating T cells. Regarding the study as a whole: Only very few CDR3 sequences appeared in both tissue and blood.

Amplification of TCR alpha and beta CDR3 regions from RNA used iRepertoire nested multiplex PCR. One-step reverse transcription and amplification started from about 100-400 ng of tissue mRNA or PBMC total RNA. TCRdb reanalysed the multiplex PCR reads using MiXCR and keeps one entry per CDR3 protein. The data show approximately 140,000 distinct CDR3 sequences, around 25% seen once. As to this clonotype: Its antigen is as yet unknown.

The TCR originated in a human donor with low-grade glioma or glioblastoma, undergoing nonglioma brain surgery, or in good health (not recorded which). The sample consisted of glioma tissue, nonneoplastic brain tissue, or PBMCs (not recorded which).

The CDR3 DNA reads as TGTGCCAGCAGGAAAGGACTAGCGGGGGGGCACAATGAGCAGTTCTTC. It encodes CASRKGLAGGHNEQFF. The chain couples TRBV2 to TRBJ2-1; 15 nucleotides agree with TRBD2. Germline CDR1 reads SNHLY; CDR2 reads FYNNEI. The ends lost 6 bases at V and 5 bases at J; junction bases unmatched: 5. The CDR3 spans 16 residues.